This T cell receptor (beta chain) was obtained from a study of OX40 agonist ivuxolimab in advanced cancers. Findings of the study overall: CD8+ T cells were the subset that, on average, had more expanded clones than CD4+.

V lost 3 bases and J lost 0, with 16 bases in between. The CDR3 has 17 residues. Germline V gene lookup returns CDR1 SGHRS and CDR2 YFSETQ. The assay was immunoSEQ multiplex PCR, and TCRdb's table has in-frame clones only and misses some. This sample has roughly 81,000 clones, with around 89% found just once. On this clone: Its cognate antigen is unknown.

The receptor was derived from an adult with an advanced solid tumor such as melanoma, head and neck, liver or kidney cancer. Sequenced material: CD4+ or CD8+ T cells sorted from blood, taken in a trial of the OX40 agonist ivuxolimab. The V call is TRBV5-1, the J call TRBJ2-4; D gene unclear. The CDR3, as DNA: TGCGCCAGCAGCTCCCTTCCCCCTCCGCTAGCCAAAAACATTCAGTACTTC. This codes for CASSSLPPPLAKNIQYF.